The next 32 T cell receptor beta chains were all read from a single sample in a study of Ad26.COV2.S vaccination and SARS-CoV-2 variants. Sample treatment: some 20 received Ad26.COV2.S at low or high dose, single or two shots; a few received placebo; per-sample allocation not given. Samples came from day 63 after the first vaccine or placebo injection. Sequencing used immunoSEQ multiplex PCR; TCRdb keeps in-frame clones, though not all of them. The sample includes hundreds of thousands of clones, more than 80% of them seen just once. This material consisted of peripheral blood, taken in a trial of Ad26.COV2.S vaccine versus placebo. The source is a person between 18 and 59 years old who received the Ad26.COV2.S COVID-19 vaccine or a placebo.

The chain has TRBV7-8 and TRBJ2-2; 8 nucleotides line up with TRBD2. CDR3 length: 16 residues. Germline values: CDR1 SGHVS, CDR2 FQNEAQ. V gave up 5 bases and J gave up 2 bases; unmatched junction bases: 7. DNA of the CDR3: TGTGCCAGCAGCCCCGGTCGGGGGGGAAACACCGGGGAGCTGTTTTTT. Translating gives CASSPGRGGNTGELFF.

This clone was counted between two and nine times. V and J are TRBV6-2 or TRBV6-3 and TRBJ1-1; 7 bases align to TRBD1. Germline trimming cut 7 bases from V and 4 bases from J; bases unmatched to any gene: 12. The CDR3 length is 15 residues. Germline assignment: CDR1 MNHEY and CDR2 SVGEGT. The CDR3 spells CASIPRGEGPTEAFF. In DNA, the CDR3 is TGTGCCAGCATCCCCAGGGGGGAGGGACCCACTGAAGCTTTCTTT.

The gene calls are TRBV7-9 and TRBJ2-1, with 10 nucleotides matching TRBD2. Trimming cost V 5 bases and J 0 bases; bases outside gene matches: 1. The CDR3 contains 15 residues. The germline gives CDR1 SEHNR, CDR2 FQNEAQ (reference sequence). CDR3 amino acids: CASSTSGNSYNEQFF. The DNA of the CDR3 is TGTGCCAGCAGCACTAGCGGGAACTCCTACAATGAGCAGTTCTTC.

CDR3 in amino acids: CASSPGRDRDPPNYGYTF. CDR3 coding DNA: TGTGCCAGCAGCCCTGGCCGGGACAGGGATCCCCCTAACTATGGCTACACCTTC. The chain uses TRBV7-9 and TRBJ1-2; TRBD1 agrees at 9 bases. Unmatched junction bases numbered 13, after V lost 5 bases and J lost 0 bases. The germline V gene encodes CDR1 SEHNR and CDR2 FQNEAQ (reference sequence). This CDR3 spans 18 amino acids.

The CDR3 reads CASRLNDRRTEAFF. The CDR3 region has the DNA TGTGCCAGCAGACTTAATGACAGGCGAACTGAAGCTTTCTTT. The V gene is TRBV2, the J gene TRBJ1-1, with D possibly TRBD1 on 6 matching bases. The CDR3 has 14 amino acids. CDR1 and CDR2 (germline): SNHLY, FYNNEI. Trimming shortened V by 6 bases and J by 5 bases, and 16 bases separated the two germline ends.

The V call is TRBV30, the J call TRBJ1-4; the D is unclear. The CDR3 is made up of 14 amino acids. With 3 bases removed from V and 1 base from J, the gap between germline ends came to 9 bases. CDR1 GTSNPN and CDR2 SVGIG come from the germline V gene (reference sequence). This chain's CDR3 is CAWSMGITNEKLFF. The CDR3 DNA reads TGTGCCTGGAGCATGGGTATAACTAATGAAAAACTGTTTTTT.

This rearrangement joins TRBV7-2 to TRBJ1-1; TRBD1 aligns across 7 bases. Germline V CDR1 and CDR2: SGHTA, FQGNSA. V was pared by 6 bases and J by 5 bases, with 9 bases of the junction left unmatched. The CDR3 sequence is 14 residues long. The CDR3 DNA sequence: TGTGCCAGCAGACCAGGACAGGACCTGACTGAAGCTTTCTTT. It yields the protein CASRPGQDLTEAFF.

The chain employs TRBV28 and TRBJ2-3; D is possibly TRBD2 (5 bases). CDR1 is MDHEN and CDR2 is SYDVKM in the germline V gene. The CDR3 consists of 14 residues. Deletions cut 6 bases from V and 5 bases from J, with 15 bases between. CDR3 sequence reads: CASRRTHLVDTQYF. The DNA for the CDR3 is TGTGCCAGCAGAAGGACTCATCTCGTAGATACGCAGTATTTT. Full variable domain (remainder filled in from reference TRBV28 and TRBJ2-3): DVKVTQSSRYLVKRTGEKVFLECVQDMDHENMFWYRQDPGLGLRLIYFSYDVKMKEKGDIPEGYSVSREKKERFSLILESASTNQTSMYLCASRRTHLVDTQYFGPGTRLTVL.

V is TRBV6-1 and J is TRBJ2-1; 7 bases are a match to TRBD2. The CDR3 is 17 residues long. The germline V gene encodes CDR1 MNHNS and CDR2 SASEGT. The V gene end was trimmed by 4 bases and the J gene end by 0 bases; junction bases not matched to a gene: 9. CDR3 nucleotide sequence: TGTGCCAGCAGTGGAAGCTACGGCGGGAGCTCCTACAATGAGCAGTTCTTC. This codes for CASSGSYGGSSYNEQFF.

This sequence joins TRBV7-2 and TRBJ1-5; D gene uncertain. This CDR3 is built from 14 residues. V was clipped by 1 base and J by 2 bases, with 6 bases between them. Germline assignment: CDR1 SGHTA and CDR2 FQGNSA. CDR3 protein: CASSLVMGNQPQHF. As DNA, the CDR3 is TGTGCCAGCAGCTTAGTCATGGGCAATCAGCCCCAGCATTTT.

The genes are TRBV7-9 and TRBJ2-1, with 13 bases aligning to TRBD2. Germline V gene lookup returns CDR1 SEHNR and CDR2 FQNEAQ (reference sequence). The V and J ends lost 5 bases and 4 bases, in that order; junction bases with no gene match: 14. The CDR3 loop spans 19 amino acids. CDR3 sequence: CASSAPGLAGMGGYNEQFF. For the CDR3, the DNA is TGTGCCAGCAGCGCCCCGGGACTAGCGGGAATGGGGGGGTACAATGAGCAGTTCTTC. The entire variable domain, with the rest obtained from reference TRBV7-9 and TRBJ2-1, is as follows: DTGVSQNPRHKITKRGQNVTFRCDPISEHNRLYWYRQTLGQGPEFLTYFQNEAQLEKSRLLSDRFSAERPKGSFSTLEIQRTEQGDSAMYLCASSAPGLAGMGGYNEQFFGPGTRLTVL.

This rearrangement joins TRBV6-1 to TRBJ1-5; 7 bases agree with TRBD1. The CDR3 is made up of 14 amino acids. The germline V gene has CDR1 MNHNS and CDR2 SASEGT. V shed 6 bases and J 7 bases; nucleotides not matched to a gene: 9. The chain's CDR3 is CASSPDRAHQPQHF. The DNA of the CDR3 is TGTGCCAGCAGCCCAGACAGGGCGCACCAGCCCCAGCATTTT.

The rearrangement uses TRBV7-9 and TRBJ1-6; perhaps TRBD1 as D (5 bases). V lost 0 bases to trimming and J lost 8 bases, with 11 bases between them. Germline values: CDR1 SEHNR, CDR2 FQNEAQ (reference sequence). The CDR3 extends over 15 amino acids. The CDR3 DNA follows: TGTGCCAGCAGCTTAGCAGGTCAGGGCGATTCACCCCTCCACTTT. Translation: CASSLAGQGDSPLHF.

The rearrangement links TRBV5-1 to TRBJ1-5; D call uncertain. The germline V gene has CDR1 SGHRS and CDR2 YFSETQ. The ends were cut back, 0 bases at V and 2 bases at J, with 15 bases in the middle. There are 17 residues in the CDR3. Written as DNA, the CDR3 is TGCGCCAGCAGCTTGGGCCCCGTTGTCGGGGGCAATCAGCCCCAGCATTTT. Its protein product is CASSLGPVVGGNQPQHF.

The J gene is TRBJ2-2, the V gene TRBV11-2; TRBD2 agrees at 7 bases. Germline CDR1 is SGHAT and CDR2 is FQNNGV. This CDR3 contains 16 residues. The V segment lost 5 bases and the J segment 0 bases; nucleotides outside the gene matches: 6. CDR3 amino acids: CASSPRTSSNTGELFF. The CDR3 DNA sequence: TGTGCCAGCAGCCCCCGGACTAGTTCGAACACCGGGGAGCTGTTTTTT.

This rearrangement joins TRBV18 to TRBJ1-4, with unresolved D. CDR3 size: 14 residues. Germline assignment: CDR1 KGHSH and CDR2 LQKENI. V was trimmed by 0 bases and J by 5 bases, leaving 7 bases between them. The CDR3 nucleotides are TGTGCCAGCTCACCACCGGGAGAAAATGAAAAACTGTTTTTT. This sequence encodes CASSPPGENEKLFF.

The V gene is TRBV30, the J gene TRBJ1-5, with 7 bases matching TRBD1. Germline V CDR1 and CDR2: GTSNPN, SVGIG (reference sequence). This CDR3 contains 14 residues. V dropped 2 bases and J dropped 4; count of bases not matched to a gene: 5. The CDR3 spells CAWSWDSKNQPQHF. CDR3 DNA sequence: TGTGCCTGGAGTTGGGACAGCAAAAATCAGCCCCAGCATTTT.

This chain joins TRBV10-1 and TRBJ2-1; 8 bases are a match to TRBD2. V was pared by 7 bases and J by 7 bases, with 6 bases of the junction left unmatched. In germline, CDR1 is WNHNN, CDR2 SYGVQD (reference sequence). The CDR3 consists of 13 residues. CDR3 residues: CASTPGLGNEQFF. The CDR3 coding sequence is TGCGCCAGCACCCCGGGACTAGGGAATGAGCAGTTCTTC.

This chain links TRBV27 with TRBJ1-4; D remains ambiguous. Trimming stripped 5 bases from V and 0 bases from J, with 13 bases between. CDR1 is MNHEY and CDR2 is SMNVEV in the germline V gene (reference sequence). The CDR3 length is 16 residues. The CDR3 DNA follows: TGTGCCAGCAGTCCCCTCCCCAGTGCAACTAATGAAAAACTGTTTTTT. Translated, it gives CASSPLPSATNEKLFF. The whole variable domain, filled in from reference TRBV27 and TRBJ1-4, reads EAQVTQNPRYLITVTGKKLTVTCSQNMNHEYMSWYRQDPGLGLRQIYYSMNVEVTDKGDVPEGYKVSRKEKRNFPLILESPSPNQTSLYFCASSPLPSATNEKLFFGSGTQLSVL.

The rearrangement joins TRBV29-1 to TRBJ2-2; TRBD1 is a possible D gene (6 bases). Per the germline V gene, CDR1 is SQVTM and CDR2 is ANQGSEA. Trimming left V 3 bases short and J 6 bases short, with 11 bases between. CDR3 length equals 13 residues. The CDR3 loop is CSVEAGAPGELFF. The CDR3 DNA reads TGCAGCGTTGAGGCAGGGGCCCCCGGGGAGCTGTTTTTT.

Remarks on this clone: The sample has other DNA sequences that encode this CDR3 too. The V call is TRBV30, the J call TRBJ2-5, with D possibly matching TRBD1 (6 bases). CDR1 and CDR2 (germline): GTSNPN, SVGIG (reference sequence). Trimming shortened V by 5 bases and J by 0 bases, and 16 bases separated the two germline ends. The CDR3 contains 15 residues. CDR3 DNA sequence: TGTGCCTGGGCTACAGGACAGCCTTACCAAGAGACCCAGTACTTC. As protein: CAWATGQPYQETQYF.

The chain links TRBV16 to TRBJ1-2, with 7 nucleotides matching TRBD1. This CDR3 has 14 amino acids. The V gene's germline CDR1 is KGHSY and CDR2 FQNENV. J was trimmed by 8 bases and V by 1 base; bases with no gene match: 7. The CDR3 is CASSQLGGGPGYTF. The DNA of the CDR3 is TGTGCCAGCAGCCAATTAGGAGGGGGCCCAGGCTACACCTTC. Looking up the rest from reference TRBV16 and TRBJ1-2 gives the full variable domain: GEEVAQTPKHLVRGEGQKAKLYCAPIKGHSYVFWYQQVLKNEFKFLISFQNENVFDETGMPKERFSAKCLPNSPCSLEIQATKLEDSAVYFCASSQLGGGPGYTFGSGTRLTVV.

The V gene is TRBV12-3 or TRBV12-4, the J gene TRBJ2-7; D not resolved. The CDR3 extends over 12 amino acids. Trimming took off 6 bases at V and 7 bases at J, with 13 bases between the two ends. DNA for the CDR3: TGTGCCAGCAGCCGACGGACGGAGGAGCAGTACTTC. Encoded protein: CASSRRTEEQYF.

This clone was counted once. V and J are TRBV14 and TRBJ2-7, with D unresolved. Per germline, CDR1 SGHDN and CDR2 FVKESK. Trimming took off 4 bases at V and 6 bases at J, with 19 bases between the two ends. There are 15 residues in the CDR3. CDR3 bases: TGTGCCAGCAGCCCCGTGCTTCTTCCCTGGAGCGAGCAGTACTTC. Amino acid sequence: CASSPVLLPWSEQYF.

V gene TRBV12-3 or TRBV12-4 combines with J gene TRBJ2-4, with D unresolved. Trimming took off 3 bases at V and 7 bases at J, with 4 bases between the two ends. The CDR3 is 11 amino acids. The CDR3 DNA follows: TGTGCCAGCAGTTTCAGCAACATTCAGTACTTC. It specifies CASSFSNIQYF.

A word on this clone: This may stem from a read error, because a much larger clone lies one nucleotide away. The V call is TRBV6-5, the J call TRBJ2-7, with a possible D match to TRBD1 (5 bases). The CDR3 spans 13 residues. Per the germline V gene, CDR1 is MNHEY and CDR2 is SVGAGI. The CDR3 nucleotides read TGTGCCAGCAGTTACTCTGGGGCATACGAGCAGTGCTTC. It specifies CASSYSGAYEQCF.

The V call is TRBV4-2, the J call TRBJ2-1; 10 bases agree with TRBD2. Germline V gene lookup returns CDR1 LGHNA and CDR2 YNFKEQ. CDR3 size: 18 residues. Unmatched junction bases numbered 8, after V lost 1 base and J lost 2 bases. The CDR3 is CASSQVPSGSFAYNEQFF. The DNA for the CDR3 is TGTGCCAGCAGCCAAGTTCCTAGCGGGAGTTTTGCCTACAATGAGCAGTTCTTC.

The chain has TRBV12-5 and TRBJ2-2; a weak D match, TRBD1 (5 bases). The CDR3 consists of 12 residues. CDR1 and CDR2 from the germline V gene are LGHNT and FRNRAP. DNA of the CDR3: TGTGCCACTACAGGGAACACCGGGGAGCTGTTTTTT. This translates into CATTGNTGELFF.

The rearrangement uses TRBV7-2 and TRBJ2-5; D perhaps matches TRBD2 (6 bases). V was trimmed by 2 bases and J by 1 base, leaving 14 bases between them. CDR3 length: 16 amino acids. The V gene's germline CDR1 is SGHTA and CDR2 FQGNSA. CDR3 bases: TGTGCCAGCAGCTTAAGATCCGGGGGAGTCCAAGAGACCCAGTACTTC. This codes for CASSLRSGGVQETQYF.

The rearrangement uses TRBV4-3 and TRBJ1-6; D possibly corresponds to TRBD1 (5 bases). The CDR3 has 15 residues. Trimming pared 4 bases from V and 6 bases from J, leaving 13 bases between. The germline V gene has CDR1 LGHNA and CDR2 YSLEER. CDR3 sequence reads: CASSPGGTRNSPLHF. DNA for the CDR3: TGCGCCAGCAGCCCTGGAGGGACCCGTAATTCACCCCTCCACTTT.

The chain links TRBV2 to TRBJ2-7; no clear D gene. V lost 7 bases, J lost 2 bases, and 9 bases lay in between. This CDR3 spans 12 amino acids. Looked up from germline, CDR1 is SNHLY and CDR2 is FYNNEI. The CDR3 sequence is CASTLLTYEQYF. Here the CDR3 DNA reads TGTGCCAGCACCCTCCTGACCTACGAGCAGTACTTC.

The chain recombines TRBV9 with TRBJ2-3; D remains unclear. The CDR3 spans 13 residues. V was cut by 0 bases and J by 2 bases, with 4 bases left in between. Looked up from germline, CDR1 is SGDLS and CDR2 is YYNGEE. The CDR3 DNA is TGTGCCAGCAGCGTAGTTTTCACAGATACGCAGTATTTT. Protein sequence: CASSVVFTDTQYF. The whole variable domain, remainder taken from reference TRBV9 and TRBJ2-3, is DSGVTQTPKHLITATGQRVTLRCSPRSGDLSVYWYQQSLDQGLQFLIQYYNGEERAKGNILERFSAQQFPDLHSELNLSSLELGDSALYFCASSVVFTDTQYFGPGTRLTVL.